These 2 T cell receptor beta chains share one sample of origin, sequenced in a study of cytomegalovirus exposure and HLA in healthy donors. Amplification used 60 Vbeta primers and 13 Jbeta primers. Here immunoSEQ multiplex PCR was the method, and the copy in TCRdb shows in-frame clones only, minus some. The sample shows about 170,000 clones, around three quarters of them seen only once. The sequencing input was PBMCs. The source of these receptors is a man between 35 and 55 years old in good health and CMV-seropositive.

The rearrangement joins TRBV21-1 to TRBJ1-4; the D call in the table, TRBD1, was not verified against the DNA. TRBV21-1 is a pseudogene segment. The CDR3 runs to 18 residues. The DNA for the CDR3 is TGTGCCAGCCCTCGTGCGGGACAGGGGGCTATTTTTGATGAAAAACTGTTTTTT. Protein sequence: CASPRAGQGAIFDEKLFF.

This clone was seen a handful of times. The V call is TRBV5-1, the J call TRBJ2-7; 12 positions agree with TRBD2. J was trimmed by 0 bases and V by 4 bases; bases with no gene match: 2. The CDR3 runs to 15 residues. Germline V gene sequence: CDR1 SGHRS, CDR2 YFSETQ. In DNA, the CDR3 is TGCGCCAGCAGCGGACTAGCGGGGAGCTCCTACGAGCAGTACTTC. Protein product: CASSGLAGSSYEQYF. The whole variable domain, filled in from reference TRBV5-1 and TRBJ2-7, reads KAGVTQTPRYLIKTRGQQVTLSCSPISGHRSVSWYQQTPGQGLQFLFEYFSETQRNKGNFPGRFSGRQFSNSRSEMNVSTLELGDSALYLCASSGLAGSSYEQYFGPGTRLTVT.